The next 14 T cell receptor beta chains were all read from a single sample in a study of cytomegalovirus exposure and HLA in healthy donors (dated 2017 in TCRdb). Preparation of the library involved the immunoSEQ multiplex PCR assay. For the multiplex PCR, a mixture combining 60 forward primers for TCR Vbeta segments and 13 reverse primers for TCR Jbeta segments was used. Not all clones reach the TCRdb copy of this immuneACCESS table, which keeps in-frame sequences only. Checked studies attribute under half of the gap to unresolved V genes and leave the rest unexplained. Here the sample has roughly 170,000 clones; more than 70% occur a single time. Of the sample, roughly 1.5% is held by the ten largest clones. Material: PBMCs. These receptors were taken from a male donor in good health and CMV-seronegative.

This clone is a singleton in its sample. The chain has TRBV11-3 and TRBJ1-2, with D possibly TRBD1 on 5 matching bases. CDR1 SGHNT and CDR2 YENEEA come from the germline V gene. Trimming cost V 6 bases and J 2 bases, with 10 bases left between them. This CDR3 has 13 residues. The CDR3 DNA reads TGTGCCAGCAGAAGGGCAGGGAACTATGGCTACACCTTC. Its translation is CASRRAGNYGYTF.

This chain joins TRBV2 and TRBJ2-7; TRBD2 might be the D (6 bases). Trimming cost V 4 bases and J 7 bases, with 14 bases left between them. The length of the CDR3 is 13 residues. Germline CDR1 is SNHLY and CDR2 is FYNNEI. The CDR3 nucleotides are TGTGCCAGCAGTGGAACGCCGGGAGAGGAGCAGTACTTC. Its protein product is CASSGTPGEEQYF.

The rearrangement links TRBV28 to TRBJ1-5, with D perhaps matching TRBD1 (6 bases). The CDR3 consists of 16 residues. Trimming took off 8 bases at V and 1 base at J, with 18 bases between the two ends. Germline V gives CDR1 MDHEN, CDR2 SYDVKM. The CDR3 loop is CASGIPQGFSNQPQHF. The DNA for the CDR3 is TGTGCCAGCGGCATTCCACAGGGATTCAGCAATCAGCCCCAGCATTTT.

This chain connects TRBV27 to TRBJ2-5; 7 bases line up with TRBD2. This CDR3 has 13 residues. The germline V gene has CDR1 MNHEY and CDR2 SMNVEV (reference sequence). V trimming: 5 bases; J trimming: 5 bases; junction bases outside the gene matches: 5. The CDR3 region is CASSNGRMETQYF. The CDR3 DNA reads TGTGCCAGCAGTAACGGGAGGATGGAGACCCAGTACTTC.

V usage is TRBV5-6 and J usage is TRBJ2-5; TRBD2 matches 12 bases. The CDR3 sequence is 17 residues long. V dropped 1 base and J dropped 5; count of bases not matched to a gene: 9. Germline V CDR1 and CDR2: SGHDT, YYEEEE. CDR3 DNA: TGTGCCAGCAGCTTGAGGGCTAGCGGGAGGGCCGGGGAGACCCAGTACTTC. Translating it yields CASSLRASGRAGETQYF.

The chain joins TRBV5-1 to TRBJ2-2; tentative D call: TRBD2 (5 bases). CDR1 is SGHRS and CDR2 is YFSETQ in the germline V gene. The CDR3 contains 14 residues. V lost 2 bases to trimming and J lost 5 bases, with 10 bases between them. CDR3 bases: TGCGCCAGCAGCTTCGAGGGCCGAACCGGGGAGCTGTTTTTT. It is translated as CASSFEGRTGELFF.

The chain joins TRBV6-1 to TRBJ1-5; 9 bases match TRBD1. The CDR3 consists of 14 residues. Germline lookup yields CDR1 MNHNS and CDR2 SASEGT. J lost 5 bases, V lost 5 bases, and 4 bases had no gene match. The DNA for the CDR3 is TGTGCCAGCAGTTGGACAGGGGAAGATCAGCCCCAGCATTTT. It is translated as CASSWTGEDQPQHF.

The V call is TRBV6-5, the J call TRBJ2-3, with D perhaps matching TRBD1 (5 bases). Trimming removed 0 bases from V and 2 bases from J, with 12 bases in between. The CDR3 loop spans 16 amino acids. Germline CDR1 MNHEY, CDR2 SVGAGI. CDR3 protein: CASSYSNPGFTDTQYF. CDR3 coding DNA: TGTGCCAGCAGTTACTCGAATCCAGGGTTCACAGATACGCAGTATTTT.

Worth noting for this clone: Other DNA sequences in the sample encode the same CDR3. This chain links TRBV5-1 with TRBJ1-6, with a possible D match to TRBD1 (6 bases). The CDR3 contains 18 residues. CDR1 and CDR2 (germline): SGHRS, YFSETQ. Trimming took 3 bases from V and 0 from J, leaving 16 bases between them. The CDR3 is CASSSSDSQGSYNSPLHF. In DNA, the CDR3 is TGCGCCAGCAGCTCCTCGGACAGTCAAGGCTCCTATAATTCACCCCTCCACTTT.

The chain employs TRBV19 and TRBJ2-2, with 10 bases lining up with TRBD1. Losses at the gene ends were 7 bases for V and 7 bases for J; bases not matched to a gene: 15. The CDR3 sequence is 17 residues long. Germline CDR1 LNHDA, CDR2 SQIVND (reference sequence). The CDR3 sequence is CASTPDRGDLTGGELFF. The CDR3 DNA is TGTGCCAGTACCCCGGACAGGGGGGACCTCACCGGCGGGGAGCTGTTTTTT.

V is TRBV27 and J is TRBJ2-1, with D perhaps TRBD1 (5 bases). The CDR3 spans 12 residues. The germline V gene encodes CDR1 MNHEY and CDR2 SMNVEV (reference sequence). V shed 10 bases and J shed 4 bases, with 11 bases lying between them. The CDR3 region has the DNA TGTGCCACCTGGGGCCTGTACAATGAGCAGTTCTTC. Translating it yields CATWGLYNEQFF.

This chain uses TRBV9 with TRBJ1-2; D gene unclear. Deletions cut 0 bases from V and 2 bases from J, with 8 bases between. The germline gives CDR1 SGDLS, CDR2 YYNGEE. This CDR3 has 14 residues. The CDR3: CASSVGPENYGYTF. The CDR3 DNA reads TGTGCCAGCAGCGTAGGCCCCGAGAACTATGGCTACACCTTC.

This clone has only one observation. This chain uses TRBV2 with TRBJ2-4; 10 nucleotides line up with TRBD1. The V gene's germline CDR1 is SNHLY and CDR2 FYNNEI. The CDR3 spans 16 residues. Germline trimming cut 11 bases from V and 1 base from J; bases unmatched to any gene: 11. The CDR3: CAGTLRQGAAKNIQYF. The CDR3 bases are TGTGCCGGCACGCTCCGACAGGGGGCGGCCAAAAACATTCAGTACTTC.

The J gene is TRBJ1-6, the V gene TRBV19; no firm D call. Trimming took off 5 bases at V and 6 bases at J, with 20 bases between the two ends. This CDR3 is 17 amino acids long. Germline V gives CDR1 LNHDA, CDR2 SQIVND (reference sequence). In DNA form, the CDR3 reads TGTGCCAGTAGTGACAAACCCGTTATCCAGAGTAATTCACCCCTCCACTTT. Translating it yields CASSDKPVIQSNSPLHF.